The T cell receptor (beta chain) described here comes from a study of blood T cell repertoires in COVID-19. Study-wide context: Some COVID-19 samples were acute and others convalescent; all came from the United States, Italy and Spain. Sources were T cells, B-cell-depleted T cells, or PBMCs; the material itself was cDNA or gDNA.

The CDR3 sequence is 17 residues long. J gave up 6 bases and V 4 bases, and 18 bases lay outside the gene matches. Looked up from germline, CDR1 is SGDLS and CDR2 is YYNGEE. Original analysis: Nucleated cell number was recorded as an estimate derived from reference gene primer amplification. The repertoire was sequenced with immunoSEQ multiplex PCR; TCRdb's copy has only in-frame clones and lacks some. For V, J and clone size, that table is used; D and trimming come from the DNA. This table holds 65,000 to 85,000 clones, 80% to 90% found once. This clonotype was sampled from a woman in her sixties or seventies with acute or convalescent COVID-19. The chain couples TRBV9 to TRBJ1-1; TRBD1 matches at 7 bases. The specimen was peripheral blood. CDR3 loop: CASSPRQGSSRRAEAFF. In DNA, the CDR3 is TGTGCCAGCAGCCCGCGACAGGGTAGTAGTCGAAGAGCTGAAGCTTTCTTT.